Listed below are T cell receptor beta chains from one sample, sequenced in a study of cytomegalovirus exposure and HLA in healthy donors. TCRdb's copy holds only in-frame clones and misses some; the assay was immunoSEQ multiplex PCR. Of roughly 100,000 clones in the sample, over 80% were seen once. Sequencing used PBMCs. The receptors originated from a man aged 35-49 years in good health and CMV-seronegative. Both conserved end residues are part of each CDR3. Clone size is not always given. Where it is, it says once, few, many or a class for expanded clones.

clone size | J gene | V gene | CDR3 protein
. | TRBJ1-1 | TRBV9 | CASSAPQGQAFF
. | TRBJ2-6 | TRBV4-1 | CASSQGDRGWAGANVLTF
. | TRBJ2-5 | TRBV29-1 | CSVDQAQETQYF
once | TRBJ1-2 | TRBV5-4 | CASSLAREGYTF
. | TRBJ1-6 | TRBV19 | CASSTGTGHSPLHF
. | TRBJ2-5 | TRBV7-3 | CASSLNPGETQYF
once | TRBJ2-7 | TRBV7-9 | CASSISSGKVGEQYF
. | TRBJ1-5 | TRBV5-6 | CASSLSGGGGPQHF
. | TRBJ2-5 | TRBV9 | CASSAGLAGHQETQYF
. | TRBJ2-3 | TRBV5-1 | CASRDLNTQYF
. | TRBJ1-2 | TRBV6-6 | CASSYSGGGDGYTF
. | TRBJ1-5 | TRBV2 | CASHWTGILNQPQHF
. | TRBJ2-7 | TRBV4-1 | CASPPTSGGSREQYF
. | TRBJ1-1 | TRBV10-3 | CAISESRTATNTEAFF
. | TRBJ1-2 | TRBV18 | CASSPAREGYGYTF
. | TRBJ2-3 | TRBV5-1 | CASSRASSTDTQYF
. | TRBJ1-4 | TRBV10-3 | CASAMEATNEKLFF
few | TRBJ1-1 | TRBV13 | CASTLFGDRGRLTEAFF
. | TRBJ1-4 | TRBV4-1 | CASSQGLWRRPNEKLFF
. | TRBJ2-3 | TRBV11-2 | CASSHGLAGGPSTDTQYF
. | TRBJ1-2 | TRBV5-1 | CASSLGTAAVYGYTF
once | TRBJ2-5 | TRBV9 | CASSVLAGVQETQYF
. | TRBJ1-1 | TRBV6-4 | CASSDCPDRDLEAFF
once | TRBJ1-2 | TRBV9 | CASSRGGDYGYTF
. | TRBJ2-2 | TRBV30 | CAWSVGEIGELFF
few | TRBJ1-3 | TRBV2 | CASRPGQTSGNTIYF
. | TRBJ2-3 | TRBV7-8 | CASSLTRGAGTDTQYF
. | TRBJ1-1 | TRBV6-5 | CASSYEGDTEAFF
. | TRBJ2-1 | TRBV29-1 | CSGLRDRAYNEQFF
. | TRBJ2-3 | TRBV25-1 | CASSGRTSGGGDTQYF
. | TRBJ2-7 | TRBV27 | CASSFAGGGYEQYF
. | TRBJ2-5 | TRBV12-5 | CASGRDQETQYF
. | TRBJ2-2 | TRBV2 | CASSEWGDTGELFF
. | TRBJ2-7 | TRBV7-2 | CASSPLARGYEQYF
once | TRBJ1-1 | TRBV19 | CASSIDLFAGRSTEAFF
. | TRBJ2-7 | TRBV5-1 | CASSPDRGSFTYEQYF
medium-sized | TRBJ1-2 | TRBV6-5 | CASSYQRTGGGYGYTF
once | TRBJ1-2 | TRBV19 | CRTKTGHRNYGYTF
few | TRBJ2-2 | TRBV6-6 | CASSYSSGWTGELFF
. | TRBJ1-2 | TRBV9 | CASSPRQGTNYGYTF
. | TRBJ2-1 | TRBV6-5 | CASSYSKGVNEQFF
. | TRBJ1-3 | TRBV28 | CASSLFTSAGNTIYF
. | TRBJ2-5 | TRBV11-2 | CASSFTGGKETQYF
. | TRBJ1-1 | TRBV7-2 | CASSLGAAGGPEAFF
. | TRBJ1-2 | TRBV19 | CASSSGNYGYTF
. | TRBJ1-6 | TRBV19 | CASSMTGWNSPLHF
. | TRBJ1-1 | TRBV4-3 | CASSPRGNTEAFF
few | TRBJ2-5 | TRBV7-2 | CASSLQGAETQYF
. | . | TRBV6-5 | CASSYSGGSSYEQYF
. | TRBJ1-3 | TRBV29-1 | CSVRQGPGNTIYF
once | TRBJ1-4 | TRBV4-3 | CASSHQSWTGGFANEKLFF
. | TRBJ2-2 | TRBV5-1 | CASSLVAGGGSTGELFF
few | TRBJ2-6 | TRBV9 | CASSGPTGAGANVLTF
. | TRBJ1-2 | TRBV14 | CASSLWDSGYGYTF
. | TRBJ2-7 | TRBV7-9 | CASSLGAAGGRDEQYF
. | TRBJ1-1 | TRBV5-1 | CASSLGQGWGAFF